Included here is one T cell receptor beta chain sequence, with context. An end of the junction does not agree with germline; a read error may underlie this. While infection was still active, Seattle patients were enrolled and then followed longitudinally. Authors' data handling: Nucleated cell counts were estimated from reference gene primer amplification. Clones were read by immunoSEQ multiplex PCR, and TCRdb kept only the in-frame ones, dropping some. The DNA gave D and trimming, while V, J and clone size come from that table. Found here are 410,000 or so clones, approximately 91% of them singletons; the top ten hold around 1.5%. These data originate in a study of blood T cell repertoires in COVID-19. At the level of the study: The origin of the acute and convalescent COVID-19 samples was the United States, Italy and Spain.

Input material: peripheral blood. The clonotype was recovered from a woman between 40 and 55 years old with COVID-19, enrolled during active disease.

For the CDR3, the DNA is TGTGCCAGCAGCCCCCGAGGGGGCAATGAGAAACTGTTTTTT. As protein: CASSPRGGNEKLFF. The chain carries TRBV7-8 and TRBJ1-4; 7 nucleotides agree with TRBD1. Germline CDR1 is SGHVS and CDR2 is FQNEAQ. This CDR3 contains 14 residues.